Each of the 3 T cell receptor beta chains below was sequenced from the same sample in a study of beta chain features in type 1 diabetes. Study results and limitations: The study found moderately but significantly shorter TCRB CDR3s in all four CD4+ subsets of Type 1 diabetes patients.

The authors reverse transcribed all of the isolated RNA, so sequencing captured expressed TCRB transcripts. Sequencing was performed with immunoSEQ multiplex PCR; in TCRdb, only in-frame clones are kept and a portion is missing. The table records a few hundred thousand clones, approximately 24% of them present only once. These TCRs are of unknown antigen specificity. The sequenced material came from naive CD4+ T cells from blood. These receptors were obtained from a woman in her twenties or thirties with type 1 diabetes.

There are a few counts of this clone. The chain carries TRBV4-2 and TRBJ1-1, with D maybe TRBD1 (6 bases). Germline loops: CDR1 LGHNA, CDR2 YNFKEQ. This CDR3 spans 14 amino acids. The V end was cut by 5 bases, the J end by 5 bases, with 15 bases between. The CDR3 loop is CASSAIQGYTEAFF. The CDR3 DNA reads TGTGCCAGCAGCGCGATACAGGGTTATACTGAAGCTTTCTTT.

The rearrangement uses TRBV30 and TRBJ1-1; 7 bases align to TRBD1. CDR1 is GTSNPN, CDR2 SVGIG, per germline (reference sequence). The CDR3 has 13 amino acids. V shed 4 bases, J shed 10 bases, and the junction held 12 bases outside the gene matches. The CDR3 region is CAWTSLRQGSAFF. CDR3 DNA: TGTGCCTGGACCTCCCTGAGACAGGGCTCAGCTTTCTTT.

This clone has only a few counts. The CDR3 DNA reads as TGTGCCAGCAGCCCGGAGGGCAGCGCTGGCTACACCTTC. This codes for CASSPEGSAGYTF. The chain recombines TRBV7-9 with TRBJ1-2; no clear D. Deletions cut 5 bases from V and 7 bases from J, with 14 bases between. The CDR3 consists of 13 residues. CDR1 SEHNR and CDR2 FQNEAQ come from the germline V gene (reference sequence).